The 18 T cell receptor beta chains presented below share a single source sample, sequenced in a study of control samples from healthy donors and cancer patients. Profiling relied on immunoSEQ multiplex PCR, and the TCRdb table lists in-frame clones only, not all of them. The repertoire has roughly 190,000 clones, 90% to 95% of them found once; the top ten carry about 2%. Sequencing input: blood. Receptors originate from a man aged 25-40 years in good health.

The CDR3 sequence: CASSFDIYGYTF. The DNA for the CDR3 is TGTGCCAGCAGCTTCGACATTTATGGCTACACCTTC. The chain uses TRBV7-2 and TRBJ1-2; D not resolved. Trimming took 3 bases from V and 5 from J, leaving 7 bases between them. The CDR3 contains 12 residues. The germline V gene has CDR1 SGHTA and CDR2 FQGNSA.

The gene calls are TRBV7-8 and TRBJ1-3; 7 bases align to TRBD1. CDR3 length equals 15 residues. J gave up 2 bases and V 5 bases, and 6 bases lay outside the gene matches. The germline gives CDR1 SGHVS, CDR2 FQNEAQ. CDR3 bases: TGTGCCAGCAGCCCCCCGACAGGGACTGGAAACACCATATATTTT. This gives the protein CASSPPTGTGNTIYF.

The chain links TRBV5-1 to TRBJ1-5; D might be TRBD1 (6 bases). CDR3 size: 15 residues. Germline V CDR1 and CDR2: SGHRS, YFSETQ. Trimming stripped 5 bases from V and 5 bases from J, with 17 bases between. The CDR3 DNA follows: TGCGCCAGCAGTTTAGACGACAGGAGATATCAGCCCCAGCATTTT. This encodes CASSLDDRRYQPQHF.

The V gene is TRBV7-9, the J gene TRBJ2-1; D uncertain. Deletions cut 5 bases from V and 7 bases from J, with 24 bases between. The CDR3 spans 17 residues. Germline CDR1 and CDR2: SEHNR and FQNEAQ (reference sequence). The CDR3 here is CASSTPPGQIDSNEQFF. Written as DNA, the CDR3 is TGTGCCAGCAGCACCCCCCCCGGCCAGATCGATTCGAATGAGCAGTTCTTC.

The table lists this clone with a count of one. This chain joins TRBV12-3 or TRBV12-4 and TRBJ1-6; TRBD1 might be the D (5 bases). The CDR3 sequence is 12 residues long. V was cut by 6 bases and J by 7 bases, with 7 bases left in between. The CDR3 region has the DNA TGTGCCAGCAGCCCAGGGAATTCACCCCTCCACTTT. As protein: CASSPGNSPLHF.

This sequence joins TRBV14 and TRBJ1-2; TRBD1 agrees at 7 bases. From germline, CDR1 is SGHDN and CDR2 FVKESK. The CDR3 runs 16 residues. Trimming cost V 6 bases and J 0 bases; bases outside gene matches: 10. The chain's CDR3 is CASSSRGTATNYGYTF. CDR3 nucleotide sequence: TGTGCCAGCAGTTCACGTGGGACAGCAACTAACTATGGCTACACCTTC.

The chain recombines TRBV18 with TRBJ1-4; 8 bases are a match to TRBD1. The CDR3 sequence is 15 residues long. CDR1 is KGHSH and CDR2 is LQKENI in the germline V gene. The junction had 7 bases not matched to a gene; V was cut back by 5 bases and J by 5 bases. CDR3 coding DNA: TGTGCCAGCTCAACACAGGGGGAACGGAATGAAAAACTGTTTTTT. Protein product: CASSTQGERNEKLFF.

The sample holds one count of this clone. This chain uses TRBV6-5 with TRBJ2-7, with 7 nucleotides matching TRBD2. Germline CDR1 is MNHEY and CDR2 is SVGAGI. Germline trimming cut 9 bases from V and 2 bases from J; bases unmatched to any gene: 7. CDR3 length: 13 residues. The CDR3 sequence: CASVRDYTYEQYF. The CDR3 DNA reads TGTGCCAGTGTCCGGGACTATACCTACGAGCAGTACTTC.

The chain joins TRBV4-1 to TRBJ2-1, with 7 bases that match TRBD2. The CDR3 sequence is 16 residues long. Trimming took 0 bases from V and 4 from J; bases not matched to a gene: 6. Germline V CDR1 and CDR2: MGHRA, YSYEKL. Here the CDR3 reads CASSQDVTSVYNEQFF. CDR3 coding DNA: TGCGCCAGCAGCCAAGATGTAACTAGCGTATACAATGAGCAGTTCTTC.

The V and J genes are TRBV4-1 and TRBJ2-3; D may be TRBD1 or TRBD2 (6 bases each). There are 16 residues in the CDR3. V shed 1 base and J shed 1 base, with 12 bases lying between them. Germline-derived CDR1 and CDR2 are MGHRA and YSYEKL. The chain's CDR3 is CASSQAWGAGTDTQYF. In DNA form, the CDR3 reads TGCGCCAGCAGCCAAGCGTGGGGGGCCGGCACAGATACGCAGTATTTT.

The CDR3 DNA follows: TGTGCCACCAGTGAGACGGACAGGGGGCAAGCTTTCTTT. Translated: CATSETDRGQAFF. The V call is TRBV24-1, the J call TRBJ1-1, with 11 bases aligning to TRBD1. Looked up from germline, CDR1 is KGHDR and CDR2 is SFDVKD. The CDR3 spans 13 residues. J gave up 9 bases and V 4 bases, and 3 bases lay outside the gene matches.

The CDR3 sequence: CASSLGTGGNQPQHF. The DNA of the CDR3 is TGTGCCAGCAGTTTAGGGACAGGGGGCAATCAGCCCCAGCATTTT. The V and J genes are TRBV27 and TRBJ1-5; 10 positions agree with TRBD1. This CDR3 is 15 amino acids long. V shed 2 bases and J 2 bases; nucleotides not matched to a gene: 0. The germline V gene has CDR1 MNHEY and CDR2 SMNVEV (reference sequence).

V usage is TRBV13 and J usage is TRBJ1-1; the D is unclear. The CDR3 is made up of 14 amino acids. Germline V gives CDR1 PRHDT, CDR2 FYEKMQ (reference sequence). V lost 3 bases and J 2 bases, leaving 10 bases between the germline ends. CDR3 DNA sequence: TGTGCCAGCAGCTTCCGAGTCCCCAACACTGAAGCTTTCTTT. Translating it yields CASSFRVPNTEAFF.

This chain connects TRBV6-5 to TRBJ2-1, with 13 bases aligning to TRBD2. The CDR3 runs 14 residues. Losses at the gene ends were 7 bases for V and 7 bases for J; bases not matched to a gene: 4. The germline gives CDR1 MNHEY, CDR2 SVGAGI. CDR3 bases: TGTGCCAGCATTGGGACTAGCGGGGTTAATGAGCAGTTCTTC. This gives the protein CASIGTSGVNEQFF.

As DNA, the CDR3 is TGCGCCAGCAGCGAGACTAGCGGGGTTTACAATGAGCAGTTCTTC. As protein: CASSETSGVYNEQFF. The chain has TRBV5-1 and TRBJ2-1; TRBD2 matches at 11 bases. V shed 4 bases, J shed 4 bases, and the junction held 4 bases outside the gene matches. CDR3 size: 15 residues. From germline, CDR1 is SGHRS and CDR2 YFSETQ.

The V gene is TRBV3-1 (or the pseudogene TRBV3-2), the J gene TRBJ2-3; D is perhaps TRBD2 (7 bases). This CDR3 has 18 residues. The germline V gene has CDR1 LGHDT and CDR2 YNNKEL (reference sequence). V gave up 0 bases and J gave up 2 bases, with 18 bases separating them. As DNA, the CDR3 is TGTGCCAGCAGCCAAGATCCCCTACGGGGGGCTCACACAGATACGCAGTATTTT. Encoded protein: CASSQDPLRGAHTDTQYF.

The rearrangement uses TRBV9 and TRBJ1-1, with D uncertain. CDR1 and CDR2 from the germline V gene are SGDLS and YYNGEE. V lost 0 bases and J 3 bases, leaving 3 bases between the germline ends. The CDR3 consists of 12 residues. Here the CDR3 DNA reads TGTGCCAGCAGCGTAGGTTACACTGAAGCTTTCTTT. This gives the protein CASSVGYTEAFF.

V gene TRBV19 combines with J gene TRBJ2-7; 8 nucleotides match TRBD1. Germline lookup yields CDR1 LNHDA and CDR2 SQIVND (reference sequence). V was pared by 4 bases and J by 5 bases, with 4 bases of the junction left unmatched. The CDR3 loop spans 13 amino acids. The CDR3 reads CASSRTGPDEQYF. CDR3 DNA: TGTGCCAGTAGTAGGACAGGGCCTGACGAGCAGTACTTC.